A single sample gave rise to the 10 T cell receptor beta chains below, sequenced in a study of T cells after yellow fever vaccination. Each CDR3 protein gets one entry after TCRdb re-called the 5' RACE reads with MiXCR. The sample consists of fewer than 500,000 distinct CDR3 sequences, over 15% of them appearing once. Sequenced material: PBMCs, taken before the yellow fever booster vaccination. Receptors were obtained from a man between 18 and 35 years old who received the YFV17D yellow fever vaccine.

This clonotype was found many times. The chain employs TRBV6-2 or TRBV6-3 and TRBJ2-1, with 10 bases lining up with TRBD2. Germline lookup yields CDR1 MNHEY and CDR2 SVGEGT. Trimming took 5 bases from V and 4 from J; bases not matched to a gene: 5. This CDR3 comprises 15 residues. CDR3 region: CASSPLAGEYNEQFF. The CDR3 nucleotides read TGTGCCAGCAGTCCTCTAGCGGGGGAGTACAATGAGCAGTTCTTC.

The table lists this clonotype with a few counts. V gene TRBV6-5 combines with J gene TRBJ2-7, with D maybe TRBD2 (5 bases). The V gene's germline CDR1 is MNHEY and CDR2 SVGAGI. The CDR3 extends over 14 amino acids. V lost 6 bases and J lost 0, with 12 bases in between. The CDR3 region is CASSAPGSSYEQYF. The CDR3 DNA sequence: TGTGCCAGCAGCGCGCCGGGGAGCTCCTACGAGCAGTACTTC.

The chain couples TRBV28 to TRBJ1-1; unclear D gene. Trimming stripped 3 bases from V and 6 bases from J, with 14 bases between. The CDR3 consists of 14 residues. Germline lookup yields CDR1 MDHEN and CDR2 SYDVKM. CDR3 DNA sequence: TGTGCCAGCAGTTTTAGTCGGGCTTTCGCTGAAGCTTTCTTT. Its protein product is CASSFSRAFAEAFF.

The chain is built from TRBV12-3 or TRBV12-4 and TRBJ2-5; TRBD1 is a possible D gene (6 bases). The CDR3 covers 14 residues. V was pared by 6 bases and J by 5 bases, with 16 bases between. The CDR3 region has the DNA TGTGCCAGCAGGGCCTTACAGGGAACGGAGACCCAGTACTTC. Translating gives CASRALQGTETQYF.

The sample holds many counts of this clonotype. The CDR3 spells CASSADRAKNIQYF. The CDR3 nucleotides are TGCGCCAGCAGCGCGGACAGGGCCAAAAACATTCAGTACTTC. This rearrangement joins TRBV5-1 to TRBJ2-4, with 7 bases identical to TRBD1. CDR1 is SGHRS, CDR2 YFSETQ, per germline. The CDR3 is 14 residues long. Trimming at V came to 4 bases and at J to 1 base, leaving 2 bases not matched to a gene.

The genes are TRBV9 and TRBJ2-5, with D possibly TRBD2 on 5 matching bases. Per the germline V gene, CDR1 is SGDLS and CDR2 is YYNGEE. The CDR3 contains 13 residues. Deletions cut 4 bases from V and 1 base from J, with 8 bases between. CDR3 in amino acids: CASSNGVQETQYF. The DNA of the CDR3 is TGTGCCAGCAGCAACGGGGTCCAAGAGACCCAGTACTTC.

The V call is TRBV25-1, the J call TRBJ2-2; D is undetermined. This CDR3 has 16 residues. CDR1 and CDR2 from the germline V gene are MGHDK and SYGVNS. V lost 3 bases and J 4 bases, leaving 15 bases between the germline ends. CDR3 nucleotides: TGTGCCAGCAGTGACCTCCTAAACAGTGGCACCGGGGAGCTGTTTTTT. Translating gives CASSDLLNSGTGELFF.

This clonotype turned up a few times. CDR3 nucleotide sequence: TGTGCCAGCAGCTTAAGTTATCACCGGGAGAATTCACCCCTCCACTTT. It encodes CASSLSYHRENSPLHF. The chain joins TRBV11-2 to TRBJ1-6; D remains ambiguous. The CDR3 is 16 residues long. In germline, CDR1 is SGHAT, CDR2 FQNNGV. V dropped 2 bases and J dropped 7 bases, with 15 bases sitting between them.

This clonotype has just a few counts. This chain connects TRBV20-1 to TRBJ2-7; D unclear. Trimming took off 7 bases at V and 0 bases at J, with 13 bases between the two ends. CDR3 length equals 13 residues. Germline CDR1 reads DFQATT; CDR2 reads SNEGSKA (reference sequence). The CDR3 sequence is CSVESVSSYEQYF. CDR3 nucleotide sequence: TGCAGTGTGGAGTCGGTGAGCTCCTACGAGCAGTACTTC.

This clonotype was picked up a small number of times. This chain uses TRBV29-1 with TRBJ1-1; tentative D call: TRBD1 (5 bases). Germline values: CDR1 SQVTM, CDR2 ANQGSEA. The CDR3 contains 14 residues. V shed 6 bases and J shed 3 bases, with 17 bases lying between them. In DNA form, the CDR3 reads TGCAGCGTGCCCGCCTGGGGGAGGGACACTGAAGCTTTCTTT. It codes for CSVPAWGRDTEAFF.